One sample yielded the 17 T cell receptor beta chains listed below, sequenced in a study of T-cell reconstitution after alpha-beta-depleted transplantation in children. The authors prepared the TCRbeta library with unique molecular identifiers. MiXCR, applied by TCRdb to the PCR reads, yields one record per CDR3 protein. The sample shows a few hundred thousand distinct CDR3 sequences, more than 7.5% of them seen only once. The sample here was PBMCs from the stem cell graft donor, taken from the stem cell graft. Receptor source: a human donor who donated a stem cell graft to a child with SCID.

This clonotype appeared many times. V usage is TRBV4-1 and J usage is TRBJ1-1; TRBD1 might be the D (5 bases). The CDR3 is 16 residues long. The germline V and J ends were trimmed by 4 bases and 1 base, with 16 bases remaining between them. Germline CDR1 reads MGHRA; CDR2 reads YSYEKL. The CDR3 DNA reads as TGCGCCAGCAGCCCGGGAGGAGGGGAGACGAACACTGAAGCTTTCTTT. This codes for CASSPGGGETNTEAFF.

J is TRBJ1-2 and V is TRBV6-2 or TRBV6-3; weak D call: TRBD1 (6 bases). Between the trimmed V and J ends, which lost 4 bases and 2 bases, there was a span of 11 bases. CDR1 and CDR2 (germline): MNHEY, SVGEGT. The CDR3 runs to 14 residues. For the CDR3, the DNA is TGTGCCAGCAGTTCCTACACAGGGAACTATGGCTACACCTTC. This encodes CASSSYTGNYGYTF.

This clonotype turned up a few times. J is TRBJ1-2 and V is TRBV7-9, with D possibly TRBD1 on 5 matching bases. The CDR3 has 15 amino acids. The V gene lost 2 bases and the J gene lost 0 bases, with 10 bases spanning the gap. CDR1 is SEHNR and CDR2 is FQNEAQ in the germline V gene (reference sequence). CDR3 sequence reads: CASSLFGTPNYGYTF. The DNA for the CDR3 is TGTGCCAGCAGCTTATTTGGGACCCCTAACTATGGCTACACCTTC.

This clonotype was counted at least ten times. J is TRBJ1-1 and V is TRBV7-6; no clear D. The CDR3 is made up of 11 amino acids. The germline V and J ends were trimmed by 1 base and 11 bases, with 8 bases remaining between them. The germline gives CDR1 SGHVS, CDR2 FNYEAQ. CDR3 sequence reads: CASSLGSRAFF. The CDR3 DNA reads as TGTGCCAGCAGCTTAGGTTCTAGGGCTTTCTTT.

This clonotype was observed many times. This chain connects TRBV20-1 to TRBJ1-6, with 9 bases aligning to TRBD1. CDR3 length: 14 amino acids. Germline V gives CDR1 DFQATT, CDR2 SNEGSKA (reference sequence). V was pared by 3 bases and J by 6 bases, with 3 bases of the junction left unmatched. The CDR3 sequence: CSASAGQGNSPLHF. Written as DNA, the CDR3 is TGCAGTGCTAGTGCGGGACAGGGTAATTCACCCCTCCACTTT.

This clonotype has a count of ten or more. CDR3 bases: TGTGCCAGCAGCAGACTGGTCCAAGGCGGATTGAACACTGAAGCTTTCTTT. It specifies CASSRLVQGGLNTEAFF. The chain couples TRBV12-3 or TRBV12-4 to TRBJ1-1; D uncertain. The V and J ends lost 6 bases and 0 bases respectively, with 20 bases between them. The CDR3 extends over 17 amino acids.

This clonotype was counted many times. The chain uses TRBV5-1 and TRBJ1-3; D is unclear. This CDR3 has 15 residues. Germline values: CDR1 SGHRS, CDR2 YFSETQ. V lost 0 bases and J lost 0, with 7 bases in between. The CDR3 coding sequence is TGCGCCAGCAGCTTGGGCGGGGACTCTGGAAACACCATATATTTT. It codes for CASSLGGDSGNTIYF.

The chain couples TRBV27 to TRBJ1-2, with 8 bases lining up with TRBD1. The trim removed 6 bases at V and 8 bases at J, leaving 11 bases unmatched. This CDR3 has 14 residues. Germline CDR1 MNHEY, CDR2 SMNVEV (reference sequence). CDR3 nucleotides: TGTGCCAGCAGAACCCAGACAGGGGAAGTGGGCTACACCTTC. Amino acid sequence: CASRTQTGEVGYTF.

This clonotype was seen at least ten times. This chain joins TRBV7-2 and TRBJ2-2, with a possible D match to TRBD2 (5 bases). V lost 4 bases, J lost 0 bases, and 12 bases lay in between. The germline V gene encodes CDR1 SGHTA and CDR2 FQGNSA. The CDR3 consists of 16 residues. CDR3 DNA: TGTGCCAGCAGCTCGGAGGCCTGGTCGAACACCGGGGAGCTGTTTTTT. This codes for CASSSEAWSNTGELFF.

This clonotype has a count of ten or more. J is TRBJ1-4 and V is TRBV6-5, with TRBD1 identical over 10 bases. CDR1 is MNHEY and CDR2 is SVGAGI in the germline V gene. This CDR3 spans 13 amino acids. Trimming took 2 bases from V and 12 from J; bases not matched to a gene: 3. The chain's CDR3 is CASSYPGTGELFF. In DNA, the CDR3 is TGTGCCAGCAGTTACCCTGGGACAGGGGAACTGTTTTTT.

In this sample, this clonotype turned up many times. V is TRBV20-1 and J is TRBJ1-1; TRBD1 might be the D (6 bases). This CDR3 has 13 residues. Germline-derived CDR1 and CDR2 are DFQATT and SNEGSKA (reference sequence). V was shortened by 3 bases and J by 8 bases, with 16 bases between the two germline ends. The CDR3 loop is CSARFSGAEEAFF. The CDR3 region has the DNA TGCAGTGCTAGGTTTTCAGGGGCCGAGGAAGCTTTCTTT.

This clonotype was observed at least ten times. This rearrangement joins TRBV7-2 to TRBJ2-1; D possibly corresponds to TRBD2 (6 bases). CDR1 and CDR2 from the germline V gene are SGHTA and FQGNSA. Deletions cut 2 bases from V and 12 bases from J, with 8 bases between. This CDR3 region has 11 residues. CDR3 DNA: TGTGCCAGCAGCTTAAGGGACTGGCAGTTCTTC. Its translation: CASSLRDWQFF.

Many counts were recorded for this clonotype. V usage is TRBV12-3 or TRBV12-4 and J usage is TRBJ2-1; D unclear. Trimming pared 6 bases from V and 6 bases from J, leaving 15 bases between. The CDR3 totals 14 residues. Here the CDR3 DNA reads TGTGCCAGCAGCTCCAGCCCCATGGGCAATGAGCAGTTCTTC. The encoded protein is CASSSSPMGNEQFF.

This clonotype has more than one count but fewer than ten. The CDR3 DNA reads as TGCAGTGCTAGATTGGGGGCGCTTATGGCTGAAGCTTTCTTT. This sequence encodes CSARLGALMAEAFF. The rearrangement uses TRBV20-1 and TRBJ1-1, with a tentative D call TRBD1 (6 bases). The germline CDR1 and CDR2 sequences are DFQATT and SNEGSKA (reference sequence). Trimming pared 2 bases from V and 6 bases from J, leaving 16 bases between. CDR3 length equals 14 residues.

Ten or more counts support this clonotype. The gene calls are TRBV12-3 or TRBV12-4 and TRBJ2-2; tentative D call: TRBD1 (5 bases). Trimming cost V 4 bases and J 2 bases, with 11 bases left between them. CDR3 length: 15 residues. The CDR3 protein is CASSSQGANTGELFF. CDR3 sequence (DNA): TGTGCCAGCAGTTCTCAGGGTGCAAACACCGGGGAGCTGTTTTTT.

The CDR3 is CASSLTLGLNTEAFF. CDR3 DNA: TGTGCCAGCAGCTTAACGTTGGGACTGAACACTGAAGCTTTCTTT. The rearrangement links TRBV7-3 to TRBJ1-1; a possible D gene is TRBD1 (5 bases). V was clipped by 0 bases and J by 0 bases, with 8 bases between them. This CDR3 contains 15 residues. Germline CDR1 and CDR2: SGHTA and FQGTGA. The full variable domain, completed using reference TRBV7-3 and TRBJ1-1, is GAGVSQTPSNKVTEKGKYVELRCDPISGHTALYWYRQSLGQGPEFLIYFQGTGAADDSGLPNDRFFAVRPEGSVSTLKIQRTERGDSAVYLCASSLTLGLNTEAFFGQGTRLTVV.

The table lists this clonotype with many counts. This sequence joins TRBV2 and TRBJ1-6; D gene ambiguous. Trimming removed 6 bases at V and 14 bases at J, with 17 bases between. The CDR3 contains 13 residues. Germline V gene sequence: CDR1 SNHLY, CDR2 FYNNEI. The CDR3 region is CASRGLAPSALHF. CDR3 DNA: TGTGCCAGCAGAGGCTTAGCTCCGAGCGCCCTCCACTTT.